This T cell receptor beta chain was found in a study of shared clonotypes between healthy human individuals. Study information: Three plates each covered CD4 naive and memory; CD8 naive two, CD8 memory one. Findings and limits, study-wide: Generation probabilities of non-shared clonotypes were lower (relative to those shared by all four donors). Despite large depth, rarefaction showed incomplete sorted-subset sequencing.

Notes on this clone: Its antigen is not known.

V was pared by 6 bases and J by 3 bases, with 12 bases between. The CDR3 has 14 amino acids. Germline V gene sequence: CDR1 SGHAT, CDR2 FQNNGV. Data came from immunoSEQ multiplex PCR; TCRdb stores just in-frame clones and leaves some out. The repertoire holds about a million clones, with about 72% as singletons. The specimen sequenced was memory CD4+ T cells from PBMCs. Subset indicated: CD45RA-negative fraction. The chain employs TRBV11-2 and TRBJ2-1; TRBD1 might be the D (6 bases). The clonotype was recovered from a man younger than 35 in good health. Some clones in this sample may be carry-over from other donors' samples. CDR3 nucleotide sequence: TGTGCCAGCAGGGAGGACAGCTACTACAATGAGCAGTTCTTC. Translated: CASREDSYYNEQFF. The full variable domain, in which reference TRBV11-2 and TRBJ2-1 provide the parts outside the CDR3, is EAGVAQSPRYKIIEKRQSVAFWCNPISGHATLYWYQQILGQGPKLLIQFQNNGVVDDSQLPKDRFSAERLKGVDSTLKIQPAKLEDSAVYLCASREDSYYNEQFFGPGTRLTVL.